This paragraph covers one TCR beta chain sequence. Methods used by the authors: Amplifying reference gene primers gave estimates of nucleated cell counts. The assay was immunoSEQ multiplex PCR, and TCRdb's table has in-frame clones only and misses some. That table supplies the V and J calls and clone size; D and trimming were determined from the DNA. The profile shows roughly 230,000 clones, about 83% of them singletons. The data belong to a study of blood T cell repertoires in COVID-19. Looking at the study overall: The United States, Italy and Spain provided the acute and convalescent COVID-19 samples. From T cells, B-cell-depleted T cells, or PBMCs came the material, which was cDNA or gDNA.

The germline V gene has CDR1 SGHDN and CDR2 FVKESK. V was pared by 4 bases and J by 8 bases, with 13 bases between. The CDR3 sequence is 13 residues long. V usage is TRBV14 and J usage is TRBJ2-3, with D possibly TRBD2 on 6 matching bases. The sample comprised peripheral blood. This clonotype was sampled from a human donor in a cohort sampled during active COVID-19. The CDR3 loop reads CASSPGLLVTQYF. Here the CDR3 DNA reads TGTGCCAGCAGCCCGGGACTCCTGGTTACGCAGTATTTT. The full variable domain, with the rest looked up from reference TRBV14 and TRBJ2-3, is EAGVTQFPSHSVIEKGQTVTLRCDPISGHDNLYWYRRVMGKEIKFLLHFVKESKQDESGMPNNRFLAERTGGTYSTLKVQPAELEDSGVYFCASSPGLLVTQYFGPGTRLTVL.